The clone carrying this T cell receptor (beta chain) was seen at least ten times. As yet, its antigen is unknown. As to time point: newly diagnosed GD, antithyroid drugs for less than 3 months. The TCR library was prepared using RNA isolated from PBMCs. Germline V gene sequence: CDR1 DFQATT, CDR2 SNEGSKA (reference sequence). V dropped 5 bases and J dropped 4 bases, with 19 bases sitting between them. This CDR3 has 15 residues. This sample is part of a study of regulatory T cells in long-lasting Graves disease. Study conclusions and caveats: Lower TCR diversity was seen in persistent Graves' patients than in newly diagnosed ones. The study found persistent patients shared more public clonotypes (roughly 2,800) than new patients (roughly 880).

Arm-PCR of CDR3 regions and iRepertoire HTBI primers were used to build TCR beta libraries. Using its own MiXCR run on the multiplex PCR reads, TCRdb lists one record per CDR3 protein. In the table there are some 460,000 distinct CDR3 sequences, 15% to 20% of which are singletons. A further study also used this sample, focusing on T cells in Graves' hyperthyroidism and ophthalmopathy. That publication notes: Ophthalmopathy, as predicted by the model, came a median around 6.7 months after the prediction.

The chain is built from TRBV20-1 and TRBJ2-3; possibly TRBD1 for D (5 bases). Source: peripheral blood mononuclear cells (PBMCs), taken at new diagnosis, from a patient treated with antithyroid drugs. This sequence was found in a man aged 40-49 years with Graves disease. The CDR3 region has the DNA TGCAGTGCTGTTAGGCCAGAAAGGGGCCCAGATACGCAGTATTTT. Amino acid sequence: CSAVRPERGPDTQYF.